The 28 T cell receptor beta chains below all came from one sample that was sequenced in a study of blood T cell repertoires in COVID-19. Generated by immunoSEQ multiplex PCR, the TCRdb table keeps only in-frame clones and is missing some. The sample holds 270,000 or so clones, 84% seen once. The sample consisted of peripheral blood. The receptor source for this set is a human donor with COVID-19, enrolled during active disease. The donor label of this sample is uncertain.

The V call is TRBV3-1 (or the pseudogene TRBV3-2), the J call TRBJ1-1; D gene unclear. CDR3 size: 13 residues. From germline, CDR1 is LGHDT and CDR2 YNNKEL (reference sequence). V lost 0 bases, J lost 1 base, and 3 bases lay in between. CDR3 amino acids: CASSQDRNTEAFF. CDR3 DNA sequence: TGTGCCAGCAGCCAAGATAGGAACACTGAAGCTTTCTTT.

The rearrangement joins TRBV28 to TRBJ1-2; 7 nucleotides align to TRBD1. The CDR3 consists of 15 residues. Germline CDR1 reads MDHEN; CDR2 reads SYDVKM. V lost 4 bases and J lost 4; bases outside the gene matches: 9. CDR3 protein: CASSSRAGGIYGYTF. The DNA of the CDR3 is TGTGCCAGCAGTTCACGGGCAGGGGGAATCTATGGCTACACCTTC.

The chain carries TRBV28 and TRBJ2-1; 14 bases are a match to TRBD2. CDR3 size: 19 residues. Trimming took 6 bases from V and 0 from J; bases not matched to a gene: 10. The V gene's germline CDR1 is MDHEN and CDR2 SYDVKM. This CDR3 is CASRIPIGLAGGSYNEQFF. CDR3 DNA: TGTGCCAGCAGGATCCCGATCGGACTAGCGGGAGGCTCCTACAATGAGCAGTTCTTC.

The rearrangement joins TRBV5-5 to TRBJ2-7, with 7 bases aligning to TRBD2. The length of the CDR3 is 19 residues. The germline gives CDR1 SGHKS, CDR2 YYEKEE (reference sequence). The V gene end was trimmed by 6 bases and the J gene end by 1 base; junction bases not matched to a gene: 22. The CDR3 nucleotides are TGTGCCAGCACCCTACTCCGGGGTGGTAGCGGGCCTACTTCCTACGAGCAGTACTTC. Protein product: CASTLLRGGSGPTSYEQYF. Combining the CDR3 with reference TRBV5-5 and TRBJ2-7 gives the whole variable domain DAGVTQSPTHLIKTRGQQVTLRCSPISGHKSVSWYQQVLGQGPQFIFQYYEKEERGRGNFPDRFSARQFPNYSSELNVNALLLGDSALYLCASTLLRGGSGPTSYEQYFGPGTRLTVT.

The rearrangement joins TRBV7-9 to TRBJ1-5; D gene uncertain. Germline values: CDR1 SEHNR, CDR2 FQNEAQ (reference sequence). The CDR3 contains 13 residues. Trimming left V 4 bases short and J 5 bases short, with 9 bases between. This CDR3 is CASSSLSDQPQHF. CDR3 bases: TGTGCCAGCAGCTCCCTCTCCGATCAGCCCCAGCATTTT.

This clone was observed once. This rearrangement joins TRBV10-3 to TRBJ1-2, with a tentative D call TRBD1 (5 bases). This CDR3 spans 14 amino acids. V was cut by 5 bases and J by 4 bases, with 14 bases left in between. Germline CDR1 reads ENHRY; CDR2 reads SYGVKD. CDR3 sequence (DNA): TGTGCCATCAGTTCCGGGGGGGAGGGCTATGGCTACACCTTC. Translating gives CAISSGGEGYGYTF.

The chain employs TRBV29-1 and TRBJ1-2; D gene ambiguous. Between the trimmed V and J ends, which lost 2 bases and 2 bases, there was a span of 12 bases. The CDR3 is 14 residues long. Looked up from germline, CDR1 is SQVTM and CDR2 is ANQGSEA. This chain's CDR3 is CSVEREGWNYGYTF. CDR3 nucleotide sequence: TGCAGCGTTGAAAGGGAGGGTTGGAACTATGGCTACACCTTC.

This clone appeared many times. The chain uses TRBV14 and TRBJ2-7; maybe TRBD2 (6 bases). The germline V gene encodes CDR1 SGHDN and CDR2 FVKESK. Trimming removed 4 bases at V and 7 bases at J, with 20 bases between. This CDR3 has 15 residues. The CDR3 loop reads CASSPWGLRPGEQYF. DNA for the CDR3: TGTGCCAGCAGCCCCTGGGGACTCAGACCCGGGGAGCAGTACTTC. Complete variable domain (other parts from reference TRBV14 and TRBJ2-7): EAGVTQFPSHSVIEKGQTVTLRCDPISGHDNLYWYRRVMGKEIKFLLHFVKESKQDESGMPNNRFLAERTGGTYSTLKVQPAELEDSGVYFCASSPWGLRPGEQYFGPGTRLTVT.

This rearrangement joins TRBV5-4 to TRBJ1-2; 7 bases line up with TRBD1. CDR3 length equals 12 residues. Germline trimming cut 4 bases from V and 5 bases from J; bases unmatched to any gene: 2. CDR1 is SGHNT and CDR2 is YYREEE in the germline V gene (reference sequence). CDR3 amino acids: CASSPTGYGYTF. The CDR3 nucleotides are TGTGCCAGCAGCCCGACAGGGTATGGCTACACCTTC.

The V gene is TRBV2, the J gene TRBJ2-2, with D possibly TRBD1 on 5 matching bases. CDR3 size: 15 residues. V was pared by 2 bases and J by 0 bases, with 7 bases between. Germline V gives CDR1 SNHLY, CDR2 FYNNEI. Written as DNA, the CDR3 is TGTGCCAGCAGTGAACGGACATCGAACACCGGGGAGCTGTTTTTT. It translates to CASSERTSNTGELFF.

This clone was observed a handful of times. The chain couples TRBV10-3 to TRBJ2-5; TRBD2 matches at 9 bases. Germline-derived CDR1 and CDR2 are ENHRY and SYGVKD. The J segment lost 3 bases and the V segment lost 7 bases, leaving 12 bases of the junction unmatched. This CDR3 spans 16 amino acids. CDR3 in amino acids: CAIMPGLAFRKETQYF. DNA of the CDR3: TGTGCCATCATGCCGGGACTAGCTTTTCGTAAAGAGACCCAGTACTTC.

The chain recombines TRBV7-2 with TRBJ1-6, with 9 nucleotides matching TRBD1. CDR1 is SGHTA and CDR2 is FQGNSA in the germline V gene. With V trimmed by 0 bases and J by 14 bases, 14 bases remained unmatched. The CDR3 length is 17 residues. The CDR3 loop is CASSLAAPGTGMATLHF. DNA of the CDR3: TGTGCCAGCAGCTTAGCAGCCCCCGGGACAGGGATGGCAACCCTCCACTTT.

The chain links TRBV28 to TRBJ1-1; no clear D gene. This CDR3 has 14 residues. Germline assignment: CDR1 MDHEN and CDR2 SYDVKM. V was shortened by 6 bases and J by 1 base, with 12 bases between the two germline ends. The CDR3 reads CASRLPAPNTEAFF. The CDR3 DNA reads TGTGCCAGCAGACTACCCGCGCCGAACACTGAAGCTTTCTTT. Full variable domain (missing parts from reference TRBV28 and TRBJ1-1): DVKVTQSSRYLVKRTGEKVFLECVQDMDHENMFWYRQDPGLGLRLIYFSYDVKMKEKGDIPEGYSVSREKKERFSLILESASTNQTSMYLCASRLPAPNTEAFFGQGTRLTVV.

This clone came up once. This chain links TRBV11-2 with TRBJ2-3; a weak D match, TRBD1 (7 bases). The V and J ends lost 5 bases and 4 bases respectively, with 19 bases between them. The CDR3 consists of 16 residues. CDR1 and CDR2 from the germline V gene are SGHAT and FQNNGV. CDR3 protein: CASSLQGGRVSDTQYF. In DNA, the CDR3 is TGTGCCAGCAGCCTGCAGGGGGGCCGAGTTTCAGATACGCAGTATTTT.

The V call is TRBV7-2, the J call TRBJ2-3; the match to TRBD2 covers 8 bases. This CDR3 is 15 amino acids long. Germline V gives CDR1 SGHTA, CDR2 FQGNSA. V gave up 5 bases and J gave up 4 bases; unmatched junction bases: 8. CDR3 DNA: TGTGCCAGCAGCCCAACCCACGGGAGGGCAGATACGCAGTATTTT. Residues: CASSPTHGRADTQYF.

The CDR3 DNA reads as TGCGCCAGCAGCCTCAGACTAGCGGGAGGGACAGATACGCAGTATTTT. This codes for CASSLRLAGGTDTQYF. The V and J genes are TRBV5-1 and TRBJ2-3, with 14 bases fitting TRBD2. Germline CDR1 SGHRS, CDR2 YFSETQ. This CDR3 spans 16 amino acids. The V gene end was trimmed by 4 bases and the J gene end by 3 bases; junction bases not matched to a gene: 4.

A single count supports this clone. The chain carries TRBV9 and TRBJ2-7; D remains unclear. The V end was cut by 4 bases, the J end by 0 bases, with 5 bases between. The CDR3 length is 12 residues. Germline CDR1 and CDR2: SGDLS and YYNGEE. CDR3: CASSPSSYEQYF. The CDR3 DNA is TGTGCCAGCAGCCCCTCCTCCTACGAGCAGTACTTC.

The chain recombines TRBV28 with TRBJ2-3; a possible D gene is TRBD1 (6 bases). This CDR3 has 15 amino acids. With 3 bases removed from V and 5 bases from J, the gap between germline ends came to 15 bases. CDR1 is MDHEN and CDR2 is SYDVKM in the germline V gene. For the CDR3, the DNA is TGTGCCAGCAGTTTCGGGGAACAGGGAAGAGATACGCAGTATTTT. As protein: CASSFGEQGRDTQYF.

This rearrangement joins TRBV3-1 (or the pseudogene TRBV3-2) to TRBJ2-6; unclear D gene. V lost 4 bases and J 1 base, leaving 26 bases between the germline ends. The CDR3 length is 21 residues. CDR1 and CDR2 (germline): LGHDT, YNNKEL (reference sequence). This chain's CDR3 is CASSRFVLALGSLSGANVLTF. For the CDR3, the DNA is TGTGCCAGCAGCCGGTTTGTGCTTGCCCTAGGATCCTTGTCTGGGGCCAACGTCCTGACTTTC.

The chain employs TRBV6-5 and TRBJ1-6; 8 bases are a match to TRBD1. The junction had 6 bases not matched to a gene; V was cut back by 7 bases and J by 7 bases. Germline V gene data show CDR1 as MNHEY and CDR2 as SVGAGI. This CDR3 region has 14 residues. The CDR3 sequence is CASTLTGVNSPLHF. The CDR3 coding sequence is TGTGCCAGCACCCTGACAGGGGTCAATTCACCCCTCCACTTT.

CDR3 amino acids: CASSTLAGVNTGELFF. CDR3 bases: TGTGCCAGCAGCACCTTAGCGGGAGTAAACACCGGGGAGCTGTTTTTT. The V gene is TRBV7-2, the J gene TRBJ2-2; 9 positions agree with TRBD2. Germline-derived CDR1 and CDR2 are SGHTA and FQGNSA. V shed 5 bases and J 2 bases; nucleotides not matched to a gene: 6. The CDR3 sequence is 16 residues long.

This chain uses TRBV4-1 with TRBJ1-2, with 8 bases lining up with TRBD1. V dropped 5 bases and J dropped 4; count of bases not matched to a gene: 6. Germline loops: CDR1 MGHRA, CDR2 YSYEKL. This CDR3 is built from 14 residues. Here the CDR3 reads CASSFRTGTYGYTF. CDR3 bases: TGCGCCAGCAGCTTTAGGACAGGGACCTATGGCTACACCTTC.

This rearrangement joins TRBV9 to TRBJ2-3, with D tentatively TRBD2 (5 bases). CDR3 length equals 15 residues. From germline, CDR1 is SGDLS and CDR2 YYNGEE. Trimming left V 3 bases short and J 6 bases short, with 17 bases between. CDR3 sequence reads: CASSAQDYPGDTQYF. As DNA, the CDR3 is TGTGCCAGCAGCGCACAAGACTACCCGGGGGATACGCAGTATTTT.

The chain is built from TRBV28 and TRBJ1-1, with no clear D. There are 12 residues in the CDR3. V was pared by 10 bases and J by 0 bases, with 9 bases between. CDR1 is MDHEN, CDR2 SYDVKM, per germline. The CDR3 nucleotides read TGTGCCATCAAGCGGGTGAACACTGAAGCTTTCTTT. The encoded protein is CAIKRVNTEAFF.

V and J are TRBV18 and TRBJ1-1; D might be TRBD1 (6 bases). V lost 2 bases and J lost 1, with 8 bases in between. This CDR3 region has 14 residues. Per germline, CDR1 KGHSH and CDR2 LQKENI. The CDR3 region is CASSPGGSNTEAFF. As DNA, the CDR3 is TGTGCCAGCTCACCAGGGGGCTCGAACACTGAAGCTTTCTTT.

The rearrangement links TRBV5-1 to TRBJ2-7; 14 bases line up with TRBD2. V trimming: 4 bases; J trimming: 3 bases; junction bases outside the gene matches: 6. The CDR3 length is 16 residues. Germline V gene lookup returns CDR1 SGHRS and CDR2 YFSETQ. CDR3 nucleotides: TGCGCCAGCAGCATTACCGGGACTAGCGGGAGCTACGAGCAGTACTTC. Residues: CASSITGTSGSYEQYF. Full variable domain (remainder filled in from reference TRBV5-1 and TRBJ2-7): KAGVTQTPRYLIKTRGQQVTLSCSPISGHRSVSWYQQTPGQGLQFLFEYFSETQRNKGNFPGRFSGRQFSNSRSEMNVSTLELGDSALYLCASSITGTSGSYEQYFGPGTRLTVT.

The chain links TRBV7-9 to TRBJ2-1, with 9 bases aligning to TRBD2. Germline V gene data show CDR1 as SEHNR and CDR2 as FQNEAQ (reference sequence). The CDR3 length is 14 residues. V trimming: 4 bases; J trimming: 6 bases; junction bases outside the gene matches: 4. CDR3 nucleotides: TGTGCCAGCAGCTCTTCGACTAGCGGCAATGAGCAGTTCTTC. Translating it yields CASSSSTSGNEQFF.

The chain combines TRBV28 with TRBJ1-3; D gene uncertain. Germline CDR1 is MDHEN and CDR2 is SYDVKM. The CDR3 loop spans 14 amino acids. Deletions cut 5 bases from V and 0 bases from J, with 8 bases between. The CDR3 DNA reads as TGTGCCAGCAGTGAGGCCATCTCTGGAAACACCATATATTTT. This encodes CASSEAISGNTIYF.